These 23 T cell receptor beta chains share one sample of origin, sequenced in a study of cytomegalovirus exposure and HLA in healthy donors. The PCR employed 60 Vbeta primers together with 13 Jbeta primers. Some clones are missing from TCRdb's copy, which holds only in-frame ones; the method was immunoSEQ multiplex PCR. Among around 170,000 clones listed, roughly three quarters were seen once. The specimen sequenced was PBMCs. These receptors were obtained from a woman between 50 and 59 years old in good health and CMV-seropositive.

CDR3 loop: CASSRTSGPQGDQPQHF. Written as DNA, the CDR3 is TGCGCCAGCAGCCGAACGTCTGGTCCTCAGGGGGATCAGCCCCAGCATTTT. This chain joins TRBV4-1 and TRBJ1-5, with 7 bases matching TRBD1. After removal of 4 bases from V and 5 bases from J, the junction contained 14 bases not matched to a gene. The CDR3 is made up of 17 amino acids. Looked up from germline, CDR1 is MGHRA and CDR2 is YSYEKL.

This chain connects TRBV13 to TRBJ1-1; 10 bases match TRBD1. The ends lost 5 bases at V and 4 bases at J; junction bases unmatched: 7. The CDR3 consists of 15 residues. Germline CDR1 reads PRHDT; CDR2 reads FYEKMQ (reference sequence). The CDR3 region is CASSARTGGSTEAFF. The CDR3 coding sequence is TGTGCCAGCAGCGCCCGGACAGGGGGGAGCACTGAAGCTTTCTTT.

This rearrangement joins TRBV30 to TRBJ2-3, with TRBD2 matching over 8 bases. The CDR3 sequence is 16 residues long. V lost 5 bases to trimming and J lost 1 base; unmatched junction nucleotides: 11. Germline-derived CDR1 and CDR2 are GTSNPN and SVGIG (reference sequence). CDR3 nucleotide sequence: TGTGCCTGGGGGCCCTGGGATAGCGGGGGCACAGATACGCAGTATTTT. This encodes CAWGPWDSGGTDTQYF.

The chain recombines TRBV28 with TRBJ1-3; D is uncertain. There are 15 residues in the CDR3. V dropped 2 bases and J dropped 0 bases, with 8 bases sitting between them. Germline lookup yields CDR1 MDHEN and CDR2 SYDVKM. The CDR3 sequence is CASSLGRASGNTIYF. The CDR3 DNA reads as TGTGCCAGCAGTTTAGGGCGGGCCTCTGGAAACACCATATATTTT.

The V and J genes are TRBV7-2 and TRBJ2-7, with 9 nucleotides matching TRBD1. The V segment lost 0 bases and the J segment 2 bases; nucleotides outside the gene matches: 5. CDR1 is SGHTA and CDR2 is FQGNSA in the germline V gene. The CDR3 length is 16 residues. CDR3: CASSLALTGGAYEQYF. CDR3 nucleotides: TGTGCCAGCAGCTTAGCCCTGACAGGGGGGGCCTACGAGCAGTACTTC.

This rearrangement joins TRBV15 to TRBJ1-2; no clear D gene. Germline assignment: CDR1 LNHNV and CDR2 YYDKDF (reference sequence). The CDR3 totals 15 residues. Deletions cut 0 bases from V and 3 bases from J, with 11 bases between. The CDR3 region is CATSRDIGAYYGYTF. CDR3 in DNA: TGTGCCACCAGCAGAGATATTGGAGCTTACTATGGCTACACCTTC.

The rearrangement uses TRBV19 and TRBJ1-2; the D is unclear. The CDR3 consists of 14 residues. Germline lookup yields CDR1 LNHDA and CDR2 SQIVND (reference sequence). Deletions cut 0 bases from V and 8 bases from J, with 13 bases between. The chain's CDR3 is CASSIDPPAGGYTF. As DNA, the CDR3 is TGTGCCAGTAGTATAGACCCCCCCGCGGGGGGCTACACCTTC.

The chain couples TRBV5-6 to TRBJ2-4; 13 positions match TRBD2. Unmatched junction bases numbered 11, after V lost 2 bases and J lost 12 bases. Germline V gives CDR1 SGHDT, CDR2 YYEEEE. The CDR3 spans 16 residues. The CDR3 protein is CASSFGLAGVWDSQYF. CDR3 nucleotide sequence: TGTGCCAGCAGCTTTGGACTAGCGGGAGTATGGGACAGTCAGTACTTC.

This chain joins TRBV5-1 and TRBJ1-2; D possibly corresponds to TRBD1 (6 bases). The CDR3 runs to 13 residues. Germline V gene lookup returns CDR1 SGHRS and CDR2 YFSETQ. V dropped 7 bases and J dropped 3 bases, with 13 bases sitting between them. The CDR3 bases are TGCGCCAGCTCCCGGGACACCTACTATGGCTACACCTTC. Translation gives CASSRDTYYGYTF.

The CDR3 DNA sequence: TGTGCCAGCAGGCCACAGGGGTATAGCAATCAGCCCCAGCATTTT. Translated: CASRPQGYSNQPQHF. V and J are TRBV6-6 and TRBJ1-5; TRBD1 aligns across 7 bases. The germline V gene encodes CDR1 MNHNY and CDR2 SVGAGI (reference sequence). V shed 6 bases and J 0 bases; nucleotides not matched to a gene: 5. The CDR3 extends over 15 amino acids.

This CDR3 is CASSKSTGQGAGPQHF. The CDR3 coding sequence is TGTGCCAGTAGTAAATCAACCGGACAGGGGGCAGGGCCCCAGCATTTT. The V call is TRBV19, the J call TRBJ1-5; 11 nucleotides match TRBD1. The CDR3 extends over 16 amino acids. The germline V gene has CDR1 LNHDA and CDR2 SQIVND (reference sequence). The ends lost 4 bases at V and 9 bases at J; junction bases unmatched: 11. The full variable domain, its missing parts supplied by reference TRBV19 and TRBJ1-5, is DGGITQSPKYLFRKEGQNVTLSCEQNLNHDAMYWYRQDPGQGLRLIYYSQIVNDFQKGDIAEGYSVSREKKESFPLTVTSAQKNPTAFYLCASSKSTGQGAGPQHFGDGTRLSIL.

The chain carries TRBV5-1 and TRBJ2-1; 16 nucleotides agree with TRBD2. Trimming cost V 6 bases and J 0 bases; bases outside gene matches: 6. This CDR3 is 18 amino acids long. Germline V gene sequence: CDR1 SGHRS, CDR2 YFSETQ. The CDR3 bases are TGCGCCAGCACCGGGACTAGCGGGGGGGCGGGCTCCTACAATGAGCAGTTCTTC. Encoded protein: CASTGTSGGAGSYNEQFF. The full variable domain, completed using reference TRBV5-1 and TRBJ2-1, is KAGVTQTPRYLIKTRGQQVTLSCSPISGHRSVSWYQQTPGQGLQFLFEYFSETQRNKGNFPGRFSGRQFSNSRSEMNVSTLELGDSALYLCASTGTSGGAGSYNEQFFGPGTRLTVL.

V and J are TRBV10-3 and TRBJ1-1, with unresolved D. Germline CDR1 reads ENHRY; CDR2 reads SYGVKD. Between the trimmed V and J ends, which lost 1 base and 4 bases, there was a span of 10 bases. The CDR3 spans 14 residues. CDR3 loop: CAISEYVSGTEAFF. As DNA, the CDR3 is TGTGCCATCAGTGAGTATGTCAGTGGCACTGAAGCTTTCTTT.

This clone was recorded once. V usage is TRBV27 and J usage is TRBJ1-4; weak D call: TRBD1 (6 bases). The CDR3 extends over 12 amino acids. V was pared by 8 bases and J by 8 bases, with 12 bases between. Germline assignment: CDR1 MNHEY and CDR2 SMNVEV (reference sequence). In DNA form, the CDR3 reads TGTGCCAGCGGTGGGGGCGGGGAAAAACTGTTTTTT. As protein: CASGGGGEKLFF.

This chain joins TRBV9 and TRBJ2-2, with a possible D match to TRBD1 (5 bases). Looked up from germline, CDR1 is SGDLS and CDR2 is YYNGEE. The V end was cut by 3 bases, the J end by 1 base, with 10 bases between. The CDR3 has 15 amino acids. The CDR3 region is CASSADSLNTGELFF. Here the CDR3 DNA reads TGTGCCAGCAGCGCTGACAGCTTGAACACCGGGGAGCTGTTTTTT.

Turning to this clone: The junction departs from the called germline gene at one end, perhaps through a read error. V and J are TRBV7-2 and TRBJ2-6; tentatively, D is TRBD1 (5 bases). The CDR3 is 15 amino acids. The germline V gene encodes CDR1 SGHTA and CDR2 FQGNSA. CDR3 region: CASSRGASGANGLTF. The CDR3, as DNA: TGTGCCAGCAGCCGCGGAGCCTCTGGGGCCAACGGCCTGACTTTC.

The J gene is TRBJ2-5, the V gene TRBV5-1; 7 positions match TRBD2. V lost 3 bases, J lost 4 bases, and 6 bases stayed unmatched. The length of the CDR3 is 14 residues. The germline V gene has CDR1 SGHRS and CDR2 YFSETQ. The CDR3 bases are TGCGCCAGCAGCTGGCTGGGGGAGGGAGAGACCCAGTACTTC. Translating gives CASSWLGEGETQYF. The full variable domain, with the rest looked up from reference TRBV5-1 and TRBJ2-5, is KAGVTQTPRYLIKTRGQQVTLSCSPISGHRSVSWYQQTPGQGLQFLFEYFSETQRNKGNFPGRFSGRQFSNSRSEMNVSTLELGDSALYLCASSWLGEGETQYFGPGTRLLVL.

Regarding this clone: The junction departs from the called germline gene at one end, perhaps through a read error. Written as DNA, the CDR3 is TGTGCCGGCAGCCCCGGGGGAGCGGGGGCCGACGAGCAGTACTTC. This sequence encodes CAGSPGGAGADEQYF. The chain is built from TRBV9 and TRBJ2-7; 8 nucleotides line up with TRBD2. The germline V gene encodes CDR1 SGDLS and CDR2 YYNGEE. The CDR3 extends over 15 amino acids.

The chain is built from TRBV5-6 and TRBJ2-3; tentative D call: TRBD1 (5 bases). CDR1 and CDR2 from the germline V gene are SGHDT and YYEEEE. The CDR3 runs 16 residues. Trimming pared 0 bases from V and 2 bases from J, leaving 13 bases between. CDR3 DNA: TGTGCCAGCAGCTTGGACCGACAGCGAAACACAGATACGCAGTATTTT. Amino acids: CASSLDRQRNTDTQYF.

The chain has TRBV7-2 and TRBJ2-1; 9 positions match TRBD1. The CDR3 length is 17 residues. Trimming took 4 bases from V and 6 from J; bases not matched to a gene: 13. CDR1 and CDR2 from the germline V gene are SGHTA and FQGNSA. This chain's CDR3 is CASSSRRDRDNLNEQFF. CDR3 DNA: TGTGCCAGCAGCTCCAGGAGGGACAGGGATAACCTCAATGAGCAGTTCTTC.

This clone was counted between two and nine times. Additional DNA sequences in this sample encode the identical CDR3. The chain has TRBV7-2 and TRBJ2-3; D is ambiguous. Germline V gene lookup returns CDR1 SGHTA and CDR2 FQGNSA. The CDR3 covers 13 residues. The V and J ends lost 5 bases and 2 bases respectively, with 8 bases between them. Written as DNA, the CDR3 is TGTGCCAGCAGCCTCCCGTCCACAGATACGCAGTATTTT. This codes for CASSLPSTDTQYF.

This chain connects TRBV2 to TRBJ1-5, with D possibly TRBD1 on 5 matching bases. The CDR3 is 17 amino acids. Germline V lookup: CDR1 SNHLY, CDR2 FYNNEI. The ends were cut back, 4 bases at V and 0 bases at J, with 16 bases in the middle. The CDR3 region has the DNA TGTGCCAGCAGTGGCTGGTCTAGGGGCTATAGCAATCAGCCCCAGCATTTT. It is translated as CASSGWSRGYSNQPQHF. The variable domain in full, with the rest retrieved from reference TRBV2 and TRBJ1-5, is EPEVTQTPSHQVTQMGQEVILRCVPISNHLYFYWYRQILGQKVEFLVSFYNNEISEKSEIFDDQFSVERPDGSNFTLKIRSTKLEDSAMYFCASSGWSRGYSNQPQHFGDGTRLSIL.

The chain uses TRBV30 and TRBJ2-2; 7 nucleotides match TRBD1. With V trimmed by 1 base and J by 1 base, 3 bases remained unmatched. Germline V gene data show CDR1 as GTSNPN and CDR2 as SVGIG (reference sequence). The CDR3 runs to 15 residues. CDR3 DNA sequence: TGTGCCTGGAGTGGGGACAGCAGGAACACCGGGGAGCTGTTTTTT. Its protein is CAWSGDSRNTGELFF.